These 10 T cell receptor beta chains were all obtained from the same sample, sequenced in a study of neoadjuvant nivolumab and ipilimumab in lung cancer. TCRdb's table, derived via immunoSEQ multiplex PCR, lists solely in-frame clones and lacks some. Of about 20,000 clones listed, around 77% are singletons. This material consisted of tumor tissue, taken after neoadjuvant nivolumab, alone or with ipilimumab, at or shortly before surgery. These receptors were obtained from an adult with non-small cell lung cancer.

J is TRBJ2-7 and V is TRBV5-6, with 8 positions matching TRBD1. Germline V gene data show CDR1 as SGHDT and CDR2 as YYEEEE. The V segment lost 4 bases and the J segment 1 base; nucleotides outside the gene matches: 7. CDR3 length: 15 amino acids. The CDR3 is CASSGTGVFSYEQYF. The CDR3 region has the DNA TGTGCCAGCAGCGGGACAGGAGTCTTTTCCTACGAGCAGTACTTC.

CDR3 nucleotide sequence: TGTGCCAGCAGCTTAGGCCTCAGGGGTTCGAGCACTGAAGCTTTCTTT. Protein sequence: CASSLGLRGSSTEAFF. This chain links TRBV13 with TRBJ1-1; D may be TRBD1 (6 bases). Germline CDR1 and CDR2: PRHDT and FYEKMQ (reference sequence). The CDR3 has 16 residues. V was cut by 0 bases and J by 4 bases, with 15 bases left in between.

Only one count was recorded for this clone. The rearrangement uses TRBV5-4 and TRBJ2-5, with D uncertain. The V and J ends lost 5 bases and 0 bases respectively, with 11 bases between them. CDR1 is SGHNT and CDR2 is YYREEE in the germline V gene (reference sequence). The CDR3 runs 14 residues. CDR3 in amino acids: CASSFTADQETQYF. The CDR3 bases are TGTGCCAGCAGTTTTACAGCAGACCAAGAGACCCAGTACTTC.

The rearrangement joins TRBV7-9 to TRBJ2-7; TRBD1 agrees at 10 bases. CDR3 length: 15 amino acids. Germline lookup yields CDR1 SEHNR and CDR2 FQNEAQ (reference sequence). V dropped 5 bases and J dropped 5; count of bases not matched to a gene: 9. The CDR3 protein is CASSAGTGDMHEQYF. CDR3 bases: TGTGCCAGCAGCGCGGGGACAGGGGATATGCACGAGCAGTACTTC.

The chain combines TRBV6-1 with TRBJ1-6; the D gene is possibly TRBD1 (5 bases). The V gene's germline CDR1 is MNHNS and CDR2 SASEGT. V gave up 7 bases and J gave up 9 bases, with 13 bases separating them. The CDR3 contains 13 residues. This CDR3 is CASIIGAASPLHF. The CDR3 DNA follows: TGTGCCAGCATCATCGGGGCCGCTTCACCCCTCCACTTT.

In this sample, this clone turned up a few times. The gene calls are TRBV29-1 and TRBJ2-7; 9 bases match TRBD1. The CDR3 is 14 residues long. The germline CDR1 and CDR2 sequences are SQVTM and ANQGSEA. V shed 4 bases, J shed 3 bases, and the junction held 7 bases outside the gene matches. The CDR3 nucleotides read TGCAGCGTTGTTCCGGGACAGGGCAACTACGAGCAGTACTTC. It translates to CSVVPGQGNYEQYF.

The chain combines TRBV18 with TRBJ1-3; 8 nucleotides align to TRBD1. V gave up 6 bases and J gave up 0 bases; unmatched junction bases: 10. The CDR3 runs to 17 residues. Germline V gene data show CDR1 as KGHSH and CDR2 as LQKENI. The chain's CDR3 is CASSPTARGLSGNTIYF. As DNA, the CDR3 is TGTGCCAGCTCGCCCACTGCCAGGGGGCTCTCTGGAAACACCATATATTTT. Complete variable domain (other parts from reference TRBV18 and TRBJ1-3): NAGVMQNPRHLVRRRGQEARLRCSPMKGHSHVYWYRQLPEEGLKFMVYLQKENIIDESGMPKERFSAEFPKEGPSILRIQQVVRGDSAAYFCASSPTARGLSGNTIYFGEGSWLTVV.

This clone appeared a few times. This chain joins TRBV2 and TRBJ2-5; D is uncertain. Germline V CDR1 and CDR2: SNHLY, FYNNEI. V gave up 4 bases and J gave up 0 bases, with 3 bases separating them. The CDR3 totals 12 residues. The CDR3 nucleotides are TGTGCCAGCAGTGGGAACCAAGAGACCCAGTACTTC. The encoded protein is CASSGNQETQYF.

This rearrangement joins TRBV7-9 to TRBJ2-3, with TRBD1 matching over 10 bases. The CDR3 is made up of 15 amino acids. V gave up 5 bases and J gave up 2 bases; unmatched junction bases: 4. Per germline, CDR1 SEHNR and CDR2 FQNEAQ (reference sequence). CDR3: CASSKTGGTTDTQYF. DNA of the CDR3: TGTGCCAGCAGCAAGACAGGGGGCACCACAGATACGCAGTATTTT.

The chain links TRBV9 to TRBJ2-5, with 9 bases matching TRBD1. The germline V gene has CDR1 SGDLS and CDR2 YYNGEE. The CDR3 contains 15 residues. The V segment lost 4 bases and the J segment 9 bases; nucleotides outside the gene matches: 13. The CDR3 protein is CASSPPGTGFLPQYF. For the CDR3, the DNA is TGTGCCAGCAGCCCACCAGGGACAGGGTTTCTACCCCAGTACTTC.